The 18 T cell receptor beta chains reported below all come from one sample, sequenced in a study of a mutant IDH1 vaccine in newly diagnosed glioma. Only in-frame clones appear in the TCRdb table, and some are missing; sequencing was by immunoSEQ multiplex PCR. Among about 98,000 clones listed, around 90% were seen once. Time point specified: baseline, week 1 (first vaccination visit). The treatment: pre-vaccination baseline after standard-of-care therapy. The specimen was PBMCs, collected from a glioma patient treated with radiotherapy, temozolomide or both. Receptors were obtained from a woman aged 45-65 years with glioma.

The V gene is TRBV10-2, the J gene TRBJ2-1, with D maybe TRBD2 (5 bases). The V and J ends lost 2 bases and 0 bases respectively, with 11 bases between them. Germline V gene data show CDR1 as WSHSY and CDR2 as SAAADI. This CDR3 has 16 amino acids. Written as DNA, the CDR3 is TGCGCCAGCAGTGAGGAGCCGACTAACTCCTACAATGAGCAGTTCTTC. Translation: CASSEEPTNSYNEQFF.

This rearrangement joins TRBV30 to TRBJ1-5, with no clear D. The germline V gene has CDR1 GTSNPN and CDR2 SVGIG (reference sequence). V lost 4 bases to trimming and J lost 7 bases, with 23 bases between them. The CDR3 loop spans 16 amino acids. DNA of the CDR3: TGTGCCTGGACCCCCCCCGACGGGGAAGTTAAACAGCCCCAGCATTTT. Encoded protein: CAWTPPDGEVKQPQHF.

V and J are TRBV11-2 and TRBJ1-1; possibly TRBD1 for D (5 bases). The CDR3 contains 14 residues. CDR1 SGHAT and CDR2 FQNNGV come from the germline V gene. The V end lost 1 base, the J end lost 0 bases, and 6 bases lay between the germline ends. The CDR3 sequence: CASSLGGMNTEAFF. The CDR3 nucleotides are TGTGCCAGCAGCTTAGGGGGCATGAACACTGAAGCTTTCTTT.

As to this clone: This may be a read error, as it is one base from a much larger clone. J is TRBJ1-3 and V is TRBV9, with D tentatively TRBD1 (5 bases). This CDR3 spans 14 amino acids. CDR1 and CDR2 (germline): SGDLS, YYNGEE. Written as DNA, the CDR3 is TGTGGCAGCAGCGTCTCAGGGATGGGGAACACCATATATTTT. It is translated as CGSSVSGMGNTIYF.

This rearrangement joins TRBV7-3 to TRBJ2-3; D gene unclear. V lost 5 bases, J lost 3 bases, and 9 bases lay in between. Looked up from germline, CDR1 is SGHTA and CDR2 is FQGTGA. This CDR3 has 13 residues. The CDR3 DNA reads TGTGCCAGCAGCCAAACGCGGACAGATACGCAGTATTTT. This translates into CASSQTRTDTQYF.

CDR3 nucleotide sequence: TGTGCCAGTAGCCCGGGACAGGGGAGAACTGGAAACACCATATATTTT. Amino acid sequence: CASSPGQGRTGNTIYF. The chain joins TRBV19 to TRBJ1-3, with 10 positions matching TRBD1. With 6 bases clipped from V and 2 bases from J, the junction kept 7 bases outside the gene matches. CDR3 length: 16 residues. The germline CDR1 and CDR2 sequences are LNHDA and SQIVND (reference sequence).

This rearrangement joins TRBV7-3 to TRBJ2-2; D gene ambiguous. The CDR3 loop spans 16 amino acids. Deletions cut 1 base from V and 0 bases from J, with 9 bases between. The germline V gene has CDR1 SGHTA and CDR2 FQGTGA. CDR3 region: CASSLNSVANTGELFF. The CDR3 coding sequence is TGTGCCAGCAGCTTAAATTCGGTAGCGAACACCGGGGAGCTGTTTTTT.

The chain recombines TRBV10-2 with TRBJ2-1; perhaps TRBD1 as D (6 bases). The CDR3 length is 16 residues. V was pared by 3 bases and J by 0 bases, with 12 bases between. CDR1 is WSHSY, CDR2 SAAADI, per germline. The CDR3 protein is CASSDPTGSSYNEQFF. The CDR3 coding sequence is TGCGCCAGCAGTGACCCTACAGGGAGCTCCTACAATGAGCAGTTCTTC.

This chain connects TRBV30 to TRBJ1-5; 11 bases fit TRBD1. V lost 4 bases to trimming and J lost 7 bases; unmatched junction nucleotides: 6. Germline CDR1 and CDR2: GTSNPN and SVGIG (reference sequence). The CDR3 is 14 residues long. The CDR3 region is CAWTGTGGKQPQHF. The CDR3 DNA follows: TGTGCCTGGACCGGGACAGGGGGTAAGCAGCCCCAGCATTTT.

The CDR3 DNA is TGTGCCAGCAGCTTAGCCGAAATCTCCTATAATTCACCCCTCCACTTT. Translation gives CASSLAEISYNSPLHF. This sequence joins TRBV13 and TRBJ1-6, with D unclear. Germline lookup yields CDR1 PRHDT and CDR2 FYEKMQ (reference sequence). Between the trimmed V and J ends, which lost 1 base and 0 bases, there was a span of 7 bases. CDR3 length equals 16 residues. Combining the CDR3 with reference TRBV13 and TRBJ1-6 gives the whole variable domain AAGVIQSPRHLIKEKRETATLKCYPIPRHDTVYWYQQGPGQDPQFLISFYEKMQSDKGSIPDRFSAQQFSDYHSELNMSSLELGDSALYFCASSLAEISYNSPLHFGNGTRLTVT.

The chain links TRBV6-1 to TRBJ2-3, with D tentatively TRBD1 or TRBD2 (5 bases each). With 7 bases removed from V and 0 bases from J, the gap between germline ends came to 11 bases. The CDR3 totals 14 residues. Germline-derived CDR1 and CDR2 are MNHNS and SASEGT. CDR3 in amino acids: CASTGRASTDTQYF. CDR3 in DNA: TGTGCCAGCACGGGGCGAGCTAGCACAGATACGCAGTATTTT.

V is TRBV30 and J is TRBJ2-7, with no clear D. The CDR3 sequence is 12 residues long. V was pared by 5 bases and J by 3 bases, with 11 bases between. Germline V gene data show CDR1 as GTSNPN and CDR2 as SVGIG (reference sequence). The CDR3 region is CAWGEADYEQYF. The DNA for the CDR3 is TGTGCCTGGGGTGAGGCGGACTACGAGCAGTACTTC.

V gene TRBV9 combines with J gene TRBJ2-1; 9 nucleotides line up with TRBD2. The length of the CDR3 is 15 residues. J gave up 4 bases and V 0 bases, and 2 bases lay outside the gene matches. The germline V gene has CDR1 SGDLS and CDR2 YYNGEE. CDR3 DNA sequence: TGTGCCAGCAGCGTAGTAGCGGGAGTGTACAATGAGCAGTTCTTC. Translated, it gives CASSVVAGVYNEQFF.

The chain couples TRBV28 to TRBJ1-2; 10 bases fit TRBD1. V was clipped by 9 bases and J by 5 bases; unmatched bases: 9. This CDR3 is 14 amino acids long. Germline CDR1 is MDHEN and CDR2 is SYDVKM. The CDR3 DNA reads TGTGCCAGTAGTAGGGGACAGGGGTATTATGGCTACACCTTC. This codes for CASSRGQGYYGYTF.

This chain links TRBV6-5 with TRBJ2-3; 10 nucleotides agree with TRBD1. CDR1 is MNHEY and CDR2 is SVGAGI in the germline V gene. This CDR3 has 14 amino acids. J lost 6 bases, V lost 5 bases, and 5 bases had no gene match. CDR3 DNA: TGTGCCAGCAGTAACCGGGACAGGGGTGATACGCAGTATTTT. Amino acids: CASSNRDRGDTQYF.

As concerns this clone: One end of the junction varies from germline; a read error may be responsible. The chain links TRBV7-7 to TRBJ2-3, with TRBD2 matching 10 bases. Germline CDR1 SSHAT, CDR2 FNYEAQ (reference sequence). The CDR3 extends over 16 amino acids. The CDR3 nucleotides are TGTGCTAGCAGCTTAGAAGCGGGAGGGCCGGTCCGTACGCAGTATTTT. Translation gives CASSLEAGGPVRTQYF.

The chain has TRBV5-1 and TRBJ2-5; D not certain. Germline CDR1 and CDR2: SGHRS and YFSETQ. V lost 4 bases to trimming and J lost 1 base, with 5 bases between them. The CDR3 length is 12 residues. CDR3 bases: TGCGCCAGCAGCCTCCGCCAAGAGACCCAGTACTTC. Its translation is CASSLRQETQYF.

Only a few counts were recorded for this clone. CDR3 bases: TGCGCCAGCAGACCCCTTAGTGATAACTATGGCTACACCTTC. Its translation: CASRPLSDNYGYTF. The chain joins TRBV4-1 to TRBJ1-2; D ambiguous. CDR1 is MGHRA, CDR2 YSYEKL, per germline. The CDR3 extends over 14 amino acids. V dropped 6 bases and J dropped 1 base, with 12 bases sitting between them.